This T cell receptor (beta chain) was sequenced for a study of blood T cell repertoires in COVID-19. Per the germline V gene, CDR1 is SGHRS and CDR2 is YFSETQ. The ends lost 3 bases at V and 6 bases at J; junction bases unmatched: 5. There are 14 residues in the CDR3. Per the authors' pipeline: From reference gene primer amplification, estimates of nucleated cell counts were derived. TCRdb keeps only in-frame clones here, not all; method: immunoSEQ multiplex PCR. The DNA was the basis for D and trimming; V, J and clone size are from that table. The table records 200,000 to 250,000 clones, roughly 90% of them present only once.

This receptor was identified in a young woman who had been exposed to COVID-19. The chain is built from TRBV5-1 and TRBJ2-7; 11 bases align to TRBD1. The sample taken for sequencing was PBMCs or T cells enriched from blood (not recorded which). CDR3 nucleotide sequence: TGCGCCAGCAGCTCCCGGGGACAGGGGGGCGAGCAGTACTTC. This translates into CASSSRGQGGEQYF.